Listed below are T cell receptor beta chains from one sample, sequenced in a study of blood T cell repertoires in COVID-19. Measured with immunoSEQ multiplex PCR; TCRdb has only the in-frame clones, and not every one. The table lists around 59,000 clones, 73% of them singletons. Source material: peripheral blood. These receptors were collected from a woman between 45 and 65 years old with active or convalescent COVID-19. CDR3s include the opening cysteine and the closing phenylalanine or tryptophan. Fields, in order: clone size, V gene, D gene, J gene, CDR3 protein, CDR3 DNA. The D gene is left open where the match is weak. Expanded clones are given a class, and other clones once, few, many or no size at all.

abundance: few
v_gene: TRBV7-9
d_gene: NA
j_gene: TRBJ2-1
CDR3aa: CASSFLTAEGEQFF
CDR3nt: TGTGCCAGCAGCTTCCTGACTGCTGAGGGTGAGCAGTTCTTC

abundance: NA
v_gene: TRBV18
d_gene: NA
j_gene: TRBJ1-1
CDR3aa: CASSPPYGYTEAFF
CDR3nt: TGTGCCAGCTCACCACCGTACGGGTACACTGAAGCTTTCTTT

abundance: NA
v_gene: TRBV7-8
d_gene: NA
j_gene: TRBJ1-2
CDR3aa: CASSSRTAVLAYGYTF
CDR3nt: TGTGCCAGCAGCTCCCGGACTGCCGTTCTCGCTTATGGCTACACCTTC

abundance: NA
v_gene: TRBV7-6
d_gene: NA
j_gene: TRBJ2-7
CDR3aa: CASSLGGGASYEQYF
CDR3nt: TGTGCCAGCAGCTTAGGTGGGGGCGCCTCCTACGAGCAGTACTTC

abundance: NA
v_gene: TRBV9
d_gene: NA
j_gene: TRBJ1-2
CDR3aa: CASSVGDYGGYGYTF
CDR3nt: TGTGCCAGCAGCGTAGGCGATTATGGAGGATATGGCTACACCTTC

abundance: few
v_gene: TRBV3-1/TRBV3-2
d_gene: TRBD2
j_gene: TRBJ2-1
CDR3aa: CASSQGVSGASVFF
CDR3nt: TGTGCCAGCAGCCAAGGTGTTAGCGGGGCCTCTGTGTTCTTC

abundance: NA
v_gene: TRBV2
d_gene: NA
j_gene: TRBJ1-4
CDR3aa: CASGLTVGSEKLFF
CDR3nt: TGTGCCAGCGGCTTGACAGTGGGGTCTGAAAAACTGTTTTTT

abundance: NA
v_gene: TRBV6-5
d_gene: NA
j_gene: TRBJ2-7
CDR3aa: CASSYGGRAYEQYF
CDR3nt: TGTGCCAGCAGTTACGGGGGCAGGGCCTACGAGCAGTACTTC

abundance: NA
v_gene: TRBV24-1
d_gene: NA
j_gene: TRBJ2-4
CDR3aa: CATSEGGLSNIQYF
CDR3nt: TGTGCCACCAGTGAGGGGGGACTGTCAAACATTCAGTACTTC

abundance: NA
v_gene: TRBV7-2
d_gene: TRBD2
j_gene: TRBJ2-5
CDR3aa: CASSLVLAGGEETQYF
CDR3nt: TGTGCCAGCAGCTTAGTCCTAGCGGGAGGGGAGGAGACCCAGTACTTC

abundance: NA
v_gene: TRBV3-1/TRBV3-2
d_gene: TRBD1
j_gene: TRBJ2-2
CDR3aa: CASSVGQAGELFF
CDR3nt: TGTGCCAGCAGTGTCGGACAGGCCGGGGAGCTGTTTTTT

abundance: NA
v_gene: TRBV5-4
d_gene: TRBD2
j_gene: TRBJ2-2
CDR3aa: CASSRLGRAGVGELFF
CDR3nt: TGTGCCAGCAGCAGGCTGGGGAGAGCGGGAGTCGGGGAGCTGTTTTTT

abundance: NA
v_gene: TRBV27
d_gene: NA
j_gene: TRBJ2-7
CDR3aa: CASSLKTNAYEQYF
CDR3nt: TGTGCCAGCAGTTTAAAGACTAATGCCTACGAGCAGTACTTC

abundance: NA
v_gene: TRBV12-3/TRBV12-4
d_gene: TRBD1
j_gene: TRBJ2-4
CDR3aa: CASSSRDRVLYF
CDR3nt: TGTGCCAGCAGTTCCCGGGACAGGGTGTTGTACTTC

abundance: NA
v_gene: TRBV21-1
d_gene: NA
j_gene: TRBJ1-1
CDR3aa: CASSKAGTGVVTEAFF
CDR3nt: TGTGCCAGCAGCAAAGCTGGGACAGGGGTGGTGACTGAAGCTTTCTTT

abundance: once
v_gene: TRBV7-9
d_gene: TRBD2
j_gene: TRBJ2-7
CDR3aa: CASSSGGASEQYF
CDR3nt: TGTGCCAGCAGCTCCGGGGGGGCCTCCGAGCAGTACTTC

abundance: NA
v_gene: TRBV11-3
d_gene: TRBD1
j_gene: TRBJ2-2
CDR3aa: CASSRDRGNTGELFF
CDR3nt: TGTGCCAGCAGCCGGGACAGGGGTAACACCGGGGAGCTGTTTTTT

abundance: once
v_gene: TRBV6-5
d_gene: NA
j_gene: TRBJ1-2
CDR3aa: CASSLADPGNYGYTF
CDR3nt: TGTGCCAGCAGTTTGGCGGACCCAGGGAACTATGGCTACACCTTC

abundance: NA
v_gene: TRBV10-2
d_gene: NA
j_gene: TRBJ2-1
CDR3aa: CASSESKGGGPNNEQFF
CDR3nt: TGCGCCAGCAGTGAGTCGAAGGGGGGGGGACCTAACAATGAGCAGTTCTTC

abundance: NA
v_gene: TRBV14
d_gene: NA
j_gene: TRBJ1-1
CDR3aa: CASSQDPPGNTEAFF
CDR3nt: TGTGCCAGCAGCCAAGATCCCCCGGGGAACACTGAAGCTTTCTTT

abundance: NA
v_gene: TRBV5-5
d_gene: TRBD1
j_gene: TRBJ2-7
CDR3aa: CASSPGQGSKQYF
CDR3nt: TGTGCCAGCAGCCCCGGACAGGGGTCAAAGCAGTACTTC

abundance: NA
v_gene: TRBV11-3
d_gene: TRBD2
j_gene: TRBJ2-2
CDR3aa: CASSLVMAGGVTGELFF
CDR3nt: TGTGCCAGCAGCTTAGTCATGGCGGGAGGTGTAACCGGGGAGCTGTTTTTT

abundance: NA
v_gene: TRBV5-1
d_gene: TRBD2
j_gene: TRBJ2-5
CDR3aa: CASRRTSGRDGTQYF
CDR3nt: TGCGCCAGCAGGAGGACTAGCGGGAGAGATGGGACCCAGTACTTC

abundance: few
v_gene: TRBV5-1
d_gene: TRBD1
j_gene: TRBJ1-5
CDR3aa: CASSQTGESNQPQHF
CDR3nt: TGCGCCAGCAGCCAGACAGGGGAGAGCAATCAGCCCCAGCATTTT

abundance: NA
v_gene: TRBV28
d_gene: TRBD1
j_gene: TRBJ2-7
CDR3aa: CASSSGQPYEQYF
CDR3nt: TGTGCCAGCTCCTCGGGACAGCCCTACGAGCAGTACTTC

abundance: once
v_gene: TRBV6-1
d_gene: NA
j_gene: TRBJ1-6
CDR3aa: CASSEARYNSPLHF
CDR3nt: TGTGCCAGCAGTGAAGCGAGGTATAATTCACCCCTCCACTTT

abundance: NA
v_gene: TRBV7-9
d_gene: TRBD2
j_gene: TRBJ2-3
CDR3aa: CASSPTSGRFTDTQYF
CDR3nt: TGTGCCAGCAGCCCCACTAGCGGGAGATTTACGGATACGCAGTATTTT

abundance: NA
v_gene: TRBV4-2
d_gene: TRBD1
j_gene: TRBJ1-4
CDR3aa: CASSQGDRGQWGEKLFF
CDR3nt: TGTGCCAGCAGCCAAGGGGACAGGGGGCAATGGGGTGAAAAACTGTTTTTT

abundance: NA
v_gene: TRBV7-6
d_gene: TRBD1
j_gene: TRBJ1-4
CDR3aa: CASSLAGQGGEKLFF
CDR3nt: TGTGCCAGCAGCTTAGCGGGACAGGGAGGTGAAAAACTGTTTTTT

abundance: NA
v_gene: TRBV5-5
d_gene: NA
j_gene: TRBJ1-3
CDR3aa: CASSPQGSGNTIYF
CDR3nt: TGTGCCAGCAGCCCCCAGGGGTCTGGAAACACCATATATTTT

abundance: NA
v_gene: TRBV14
d_gene: NA
j_gene: TRBJ2-2
CDR3aa: CASSQELANTGELFF
CDR3nt: TGTGCCAGCAGCCAAGAACTAGCGAACACCGGGGAGCTGTTTTTT

abundance: NA
v_gene: TRBV6-5
d_gene: TRBD1
j_gene: TRBJ2-1
CDR3aa: CASSFWTGGSEQFF
CDR3nt: TGTGCCAGCAGTTTCTGGACAGGGGGCAGTGAGCAGTTCTTC

abundance: once
v_gene: TRBV10-3
d_gene: TRBD1
j_gene: TRBJ2-7
CDR3aa: CAISEPGTGSYEQYF
CDR3nt: TGTGCCATCAGTGAGCCCGGGACAGGGTCCTACGAGCAGTACTTC

abundance: NA
v_gene: TRBV7-9
d_gene: NA
j_gene: TRBJ1-2
CDR3aa: CASSSIAVINYGYTF
CDR3nt: TGTGCCAGCAGCTCCATTGCGGTTATTAACTATGGCTACACCTTC

abundance: NA
v_gene: TRBV18
d_gene: NA
j_gene: TRBJ1-4
CDR3aa: CASSFRGAGEKLFF
CDR3nt: TGTGCCAGCTCCTTCCGGGGGGCTGGCGAAAAACTGTTTTTT

abundance: NA
v_gene: TRBV9
d_gene: NA
j_gene: TRBJ1-2
CDR3aa: CASSVVDNRDGYTF
CDR3nt: TGTGCCAGCAGCGTAGTGGACAACAGGGACGGCTACACCTTC

abundance: NA
v_gene: TRBV7-2
d_gene: TRBD1
j_gene: TRBJ2-3
CDR3aa: CASSPGTVSTDTQYF
CDR3nt: TGTGCCAGCAGCCCAGGGACAGTTAGCACAGATACGCAGTATTTT

abundance: NA
v_gene: TRBV15
d_gene: TRBD1
j_gene: TRBJ2-5
CDR3aa: CATSKPGQQETQYF
CDR3nt: TGTGCCACCAGCAAACCGGGACAGCAAGAGACCCAGTACTTC

abundance: NA
v_gene: TRBV19
d_gene: TRBD1
j_gene: TRBJ1-1
CDR3aa: CASSSRTGGHTEAFF
CDR3nt: TGTGCCAGTAGTTCCCGCACAGGGGGCCACACTGAAGCTTTCTTT

abundance: NA
v_gene: TRBV7-2
d_gene: TRBD2
j_gene: TRBJ2-7
CDR3aa: CASSFSGRDGEQYF
CDR3nt: TGTGCCAGCAGCTTTAGCGGGAGAGACGGCGAGCAGTACTTC

abundance: NA
v_gene: TRBV18
d_gene: NA
j_gene: TRBJ1-1
CDR3aa: CASSLQQGLNTEAFF
CDR3nt: TGTGCCAGCTCACTTCAACAGGGTCTGAACACTGAAGCTTTCTTT

abundance: few
v_gene: TRBV3-1/TRBV3-2
d_gene: TRBD1
j_gene: TRBJ2-5
CDR3aa: CASSQETGGSVQETQYF
CDR3nt: TGTGCCAGCAGTCAAGAGACAGGGGGTTCCGTCCAAGAGACCCAGTACTTC

abundance: NA
v_gene: TRBV6-5
d_gene: TRBD1
j_gene: TRBJ2-1
CDR3aa: CASSSTTGGSYNEQFF
CDR3nt: TGTGCCAGCAGTTCAACAACAGGGGGATCCTACAATGAGCAGTTCTTC

abundance: NA
v_gene: TRBV5-1
d_gene: NA
j_gene: TRBJ2-7
CDR3aa: CASSWGSASSYEQYF
CDR3nt: TGCGCCAGCAGCTGGGGCTCCGCTAGCTCCTACGAGCAGTACTTC

abundance: NA
v_gene: TRBV30
d_gene: TRBD2
j_gene: TRBJ2-1
CDR3aa: CAWSRTSGTGVFF
CDR3nt: TGTGCCTGGAGTCGGACTAGCGGGACAGGGGTGTTCTTC

abundance: NA
v_gene: TRBV27
d_gene: TRBD2
j_gene: TRBJ2-5
CDR3aa: CASSPGLVETQYF
CDR3nt: TGTGCCAGCAGTCCCGGACTAGTCGAGACCCAGTACTTC

abundance: NA
v_gene: TRBV27
d_gene: TRBD1
j_gene: TRBJ2-7
CDR3aa: CASKPGQGIHEQYF
CDR3nt: TGTGCCAGCAAGCCGGGACAGGGGATCCACGAGCAGTACTTC

abundance: NA
v_gene: TRBV6-5
d_gene: NA
j_gene: TRBJ1-4
CDR3aa: CASRRGPGQSEKLFF
CDR3nt: TGTGCCAGCAGGAGGGGACCGGGACAAAGTGAAAAACTGTTTTTT

abundance: few
v_gene: TRBV14
d_gene: NA
j_gene: TRBJ2-7
CDR3aa: CASSQLDRYEQYF
CDR3nt: TGTGCCAGCAGCCAACTCGACAGATACGAGCAGTACTTC

abundance: once
v_gene: TRBV24-1
d_gene: NA
j_gene: TRBJ2-3
CDR3aa: CATSDFKQGGTDTQYF
CDR3nt: TGTGCCACCAGTGATTTTAAACAGGGCGGGACAGATACGCAGTATTTT

abundance: NA
v_gene: TRBV30
d_gene: TRBD2
j_gene: TRBJ2-7
CDR3aa: CAWSEAGGASEQYF
CDR3nt: TGTGCCTGGAGTGAAGCGGGAGGTGCTTCCGAGCAGTACTTC

abundance: NA
v_gene: TRBV2
d_gene: NA
j_gene: TRBJ1-2
CDR3aa: CASSERGLYGYTF
CDR3nt: TGTGCCAGCAGTGAACGGGGACTCTATGGCTACACCTTC

abundance: NA
v_gene: TRBV11-2
d_gene: TRBD1
j_gene: TRBJ2-1
CDR3aa: CASSLNPGQGTYNEQFF
CDR3nt: TGTGCCAGCAGCTTAAACCCCGGACAGGGAACCTACAATGAGCAGTTCTTC